This T cell receptor beta chain was sequenced during a study of blood T cell repertoires in COVID-19. At the level of the study: Donors in the United States, Italy and Spain gave samples during acute or convalescent COVID-19. Sources were T cells, B-cell-depleted T cells, or PBMCs; the material itself was cDNA or gDNA.

V trimming: 3 bases; J trimming: 4 bases; junction bases outside the gene matches: 1. The CDR3 length is 14 residues. Germline assignment: CDR1 SGHTA and CDR2 FQGTGA. Assay: immunoSEQ multiplex PCR; the TCRdb copy retains only in-frame clones and omits some. The table lists under 200,000 clones, around nine tenths of them singletons. The chain joins TRBV7-3 to TRBJ2-5; 11 nucleotides align to TRBD2. Sequences were obtained from peripheral blood. The sequence was obtained from a man younger than 35 with active or convalescent COVID-19. CDR3 in amino acids: CASSLGTSGETQYF. CDR3 sequence (DNA): TGTGCCAGCAGCTTGGGGACTAGCGGAGAGACCCAGTACTTC.